What follows are 23 T cell receptor beta chains derived from one specimen sequenced in a study of shared T cell receptors in the human thymus. Only in-frame clones appear in the TCRdb table, and some are missing; sequencing was by immunoSEQ multiplex PCR. Among hundreds of thousands of clones listed, 80% to 90% were seen once. In addition, the sample was reused for a study of human thymus T cells.

Material: thymocytes. These receptors came from a girl in the first two years of life with a congenital heart defect.

The chain has TRBV6-5 and TRBJ2-5; 14 positions agree with TRBD2. Trimming took 4 bases from V and 5 from J; bases not matched to a gene: 6. The CDR3 is 16 amino acids. CDR1 and CDR2 from the germline V gene are MNHEY and SVGAGI. Written as DNA, the CDR3 is TGTGCCAGCAGTTCCCTGGGGACTAGCGGGGGTGAGACCCAGTACTTC. Translating gives CASSSLGTSGGETQYF.

The rearrangement links TRBV4-1 to TRBJ1-1; TRBD1 aligns across 7 bases. The ends lost 0 bases at V and 4 bases at J; junction bases unmatched: 14. This CDR3 has 18 amino acids. Per germline, CDR1 MGHRA and CDR2 YSYEKL. The CDR3 spells CASSQDRAQGEGGTEAFF. The CDR3 coding sequence is TGCGCCAGCAGCCAAGACCGTGCGCAGGGGGAAGGGGGCACTGAAGCTTTCTTT.

This chain joins TRBV4-1 and TRBJ1-6; D gene ambiguous. V was clipped by 2 bases and J by 2 bases, with 13 bases between them. The CDR3 has 17 amino acids. Germline lookup yields CDR1 MGHRA and CDR2 YSYEKL. CDR3 sequence reads: CASSQPIGRAYNSPLHF. CDR3 in DNA: TGCGCCAGCAGCCAACCCATCGGGAGGGCCTATAATTCACCCCTCCACTTT.

The chain is built from TRBV21-1 and TRBJ2-1; the D call in the table, TRBD2, was not verified against the DNA. TRBV21-1 is a pseudogene segment. The CDR3 consists of 16 residues. The CDR3 sequence: CASSNSPGLGNNEQFF. CDR3 coding DNA: TGTGCCAGCAGCAACTCTCCGGGACTAGGAAACAATGAGCAGTTCTTC.

The rearrangement joins TRBV9 to TRBJ2-1; 7 nucleotides line up with TRBD2. The V and J ends lost 0 bases and 6 bases, in that order; junction bases with no gene match: 9. The CDR3 consists of 16 residues. The germline V gene has CDR1 SGDLS and CDR2 YYNGEE. CDR3 residues: CASSVAGRGNVNEQFF. For the CDR3, the DNA is TGTGCCAGCAGCGTAGCGGGGAGGGGAAACGTCAATGAGCAGTTCTTC.

The chain is built from TRBV4-1 and TRBJ1-6, with TRBD1 matching 8 bases. Trimming cost V 4 bases and J 8 bases; bases outside gene matches: 7. This CDR3 comprises 15 residues. Germline-derived CDR1 and CDR2 are MGHRA and YSYEKL. For the CDR3, the DNA is TGCGCCAGCAGCCGCTCGGACAGGGCCCATTCACCCCTCCACTTT. This translates into CASSRSDRAHSPLHF.

The chain couples TRBV6-1 to TRBJ1-2; possibly TRBD1 for D (5 bases). Looked up from germline, CDR1 is MNHNS and CDR2 is SASEGT. Between the trimmed V and J ends, which lost 1 base and 8 bases, there was a span of 5 bases. The CDR3 loop spans 11 amino acids. The CDR3 spells CASSEEGGYTF. The CDR3 DNA reads TGTGCCAGCAGTGAAGAGGGGGGCTACACCTTC.

The rearrangement links TRBV29-1 to TRBJ1-2; TRBD1 might be the D (5 bases). From germline, CDR1 is SQVTM and CDR2 ANQGSEA. This CDR3 comprises 13 residues. V shed 3 bases and J shed 6 bases, with 14 bases lying between them. The CDR3 loop is CSVEAGGWNGYTF. In DNA form, the CDR3 reads TGCAGCGTTGAGGCGGGGGGATGGAATGGCTACACCTTC.

V usage is TRBV19 and J usage is TRBJ1-3; 8 bases match TRBD1. Germline-derived CDR1 and CDR2 are LNHDA and SQIVND (reference sequence). V trimming: 5 bases; J trimming: 1 base; junction bases outside the gene matches: 10. This CDR3 has 17 residues. CDR3 bases: TGTGCCAGTAGTCTTCAGGACAGGGTGGAGTCTGGAAACACCATATATTTT. Its translation: CASSLQDRVESGNTIYF. The full variable domain, with the rest looked up from reference TRBV19 and TRBJ1-3, is DGGITQSPKYLFRKEGQNVTLSCEQNLNHDAMYWYRQDPGQGLRLIYYSQIVNDFQKGDIAEGYSVSREKKESFPLTVTSAQKNPTAFYLCASSLQDRVESGNTIYFGEGSWLTVV.

The J gene is TRBJ1-2, the V gene TRBV5-1, with 9 bases that match TRBD1. The V gene end was trimmed by 3 bases and the J gene end by 8 bases; junction bases not matched to a gene: 11. The CDR3 has 15 residues. The V gene's germline CDR1 is SGHRS and CDR2 YFSETQ. CDR3 amino acids: CASSWTGQGSSGYTF. Written as DNA, the CDR3 is TGCGCCAGCAGCTGGACGGGACAGGGATCTAGCGGCTACACCTTC. Filled out from reference TRBV5-1 and TRBJ1-2, the complete variable domain reads KAGVTQTPRYLIKTRGQQVTLSCSPISGHRSVSWYQQTPGQGLQFLFEYFSETQRNKGNFPGRFSGRQFSNSRSEMNVSTLELGDSALYLCASSWTGQGSSGYTFGSGTRLTVV.

The chain joins TRBV5-4 to TRBJ1-2; 12 positions agree with TRBD1. Losses at the gene ends were 4 bases for V and 8 bases for J; bases not matched to a gene: 18. CDR3 length: 18 residues. Looked up from germline, CDR1 is SGHNT and CDR2 is YYREEE (reference sequence). Here the CDR3 DNA reads TGTGCCAGCAGCCTGTACTGTTCGGGACAGGGGGCACCCAGCGGCTACACCTTC. It translates to CASSLYCSGQGAPSGYTF.

The rearrangement uses TRBV6-1 and TRBJ1-2; 7 bases line up with TRBD1. The length of the CDR3 is 13 residues. Germline-derived CDR1 and CDR2 are MNHNS and SASEGT. V was clipped by 5 bases and J by 8 bases; unmatched bases: 8. This CDR3 is CASSRRQGEGYTF. The CDR3 region has the DNA TGTGCCAGCAGTCGAAGACAGGGCGAAGGCTACACCTTC.

This clone showed up just once. CDR3 in amino acids: CASSLGQGVAEAFF. Written as DNA, the CDR3 is TGTGCCAGCAGCTTGGGACAGGGGGTCGCTGAAGCTTTCTTT. The rearrangement links TRBV7-4 to TRBJ1-1; 11 bases match TRBD1. Germline V gives CDR1 SGHVT, CDR2 SQSDAQ. This CDR3 has 14 amino acids. Trimming at V came to 3 bases and at J to 6 bases, leaving 3 bases not matched to a gene.

V and J are TRBV4-1 and TRBJ2-7; a weak D match, TRBD1 (6 bases). The CDR3 extends over 15 amino acids. With 0 bases removed from V and 5 bases from J, the gap between germline ends came to 14 bases. The V gene's germline CDR1 is MGHRA and CDR2 YSYEKL. Written as DNA, the CDR3 is TGCGCCAGCAGCCAAGACACAGGGTACAGCGACGAGCAGTACTTC. Translating gives CASSQDTGYSDEQYF.

This chain connects TRBV27 to TRBJ2-2, with D tentatively TRBD1 (5 bases). Trimming left V 2 bases short and J 1 base short, with 8 bases between. CDR3 length: 15 amino acids. CDR1 is MNHEY, CDR2 SMNVEV, per germline (reference sequence). The CDR3 nucleotides read TGTGCCAGCAGTTTAGGCCAGGGGAACACCGGGGAGCTGTTTTTT. Its translation: CASSLGQGNTGELFF.

In this sample, this clone turned up once. V usage is TRBV6-1 and J usage is TRBJ1-1; 8 bases fit TRBD1. Looked up from germline, CDR1 is MNHNS and CDR2 is SASEGT. This CDR3 spans 17 amino acids. The ends lost 2 bases at V and 1 base at J; junction bases unmatched: 9. The CDR3, as DNA: TGTGCCAGCAGTGAAACCCGGACAGGGCGGACGAACACTGAAGCTTTCTTT. It encodes CASSETRTGRTNTEAFF.

The chain is built from TRBV7-9 and TRBJ1-2; D unclear. The CDR3 spans 12 residues. The V and J ends lost 6 bases and 6 bases respectively, with 11 bases between them. CDR1 is SEHNR, CDR2 FQNEAQ, per germline (reference sequence). The DNA for the CDR3 is TGTGCCAGCAGGCCTCGGAGGGATGGCTACACCTTC. Protein product: CASRPRRDGYTF.

This clone was detected once. This chain links TRBV10-1 with TRBJ1-6; tentative D call: TRBD1 (5 bases). This CDR3 contains 18 residues. Germline V CDR1 and CDR2: WNHNN, SYGVQD (reference sequence). Trimming cost V 6 bases and J 8 bases, with 26 bases left between them. The CDR3 nucleotides are TGCGCCAGCAGGGGCAGTAGGGGTAGAGTACTAAGCGATTCACCCCTCCACTTT. Residues: CASRGSRGRVLSDSPLHF.

The chain carries TRBV7-2 and TRBJ2-7; TRBD2 matches 7 bases. Losses at the gene ends were 0 bases for V and 2 bases for J; bases not matched to a gene: 7. Germline values: CDR1 SGHTA, CDR2 FQGNSA. There are 16 residues in the CDR3. CDR3 in DNA: TGTGCCAGCAGCTTAGCATGGGGGGGGGATCCCTACGAGCAGTACTTC. Encoded protein: CASSLAWGGDPYEQYF.

The chain links TRBV7-8 to TRBJ2-3; 13 bases are a match to TRBD2. J gave up 3 bases and V 5 bases, and 5 bases lay outside the gene matches. The CDR3 totals 16 residues. The germline gives CDR1 SGHVS, CDR2 FQNEAQ. The CDR3 here is CASSLTSGGATDTQYF. As DNA, the CDR3 is TGTGCCAGCAGCCTCACTAGCGGGGGGGCTACAGATACGCAGTATTTT.

A word on this clone: The sample contains more than one DNA sequence encoding this CDR3. This chain links TRBV5-6 with TRBJ1-2, with 10 nucleotides matching TRBD1. The CDR3 is made up of 16 amino acids. V trimming: 4 bases; J trimming: 0 bases; junction bases outside the gene matches: 6. From germline, CDR1 is SGHDT and CDR2 YYEEEE. CDR3 residues: CASSLRQGATNYGYTF. In nucleotides, the CDR3 is TGTGCCAGCAGCCTGAGACAGGGGGCCACTAACTATGGCTACACCTTC.

This clone was recorded once. The chain recombines TRBV12-2 with TRBJ1-5; whether TRBD1, the table's D call, matches the DNA was not checked. TRBV12-2 is assigned pseudogene status. This CDR3 has 11 amino acids. The CDR3 protein is CASLGQGTQHF. The CDR3 DNA is TGTGCAAGTCTTGGACAGGGAACCCAGCATTTT.

This sequence joins TRBV9 and TRBJ2-6, with D possibly being TRBD1 (6 bases). CDR3 length: 21 residues. Trimming pared 3 bases from V and 0 bases from J, leaving 25 bases between. Germline loops: CDR1 SGDLS, CDR2 YYNGEE. The CDR3 reads CASSAHRASRGLDSGANVLTF. DNA for the CDR3: TGTGCCAGCAGCGCCCACCGGGCCTCCAGGGGCCTTGACTCTGGGGCCAACGTCCTGACTTTC.